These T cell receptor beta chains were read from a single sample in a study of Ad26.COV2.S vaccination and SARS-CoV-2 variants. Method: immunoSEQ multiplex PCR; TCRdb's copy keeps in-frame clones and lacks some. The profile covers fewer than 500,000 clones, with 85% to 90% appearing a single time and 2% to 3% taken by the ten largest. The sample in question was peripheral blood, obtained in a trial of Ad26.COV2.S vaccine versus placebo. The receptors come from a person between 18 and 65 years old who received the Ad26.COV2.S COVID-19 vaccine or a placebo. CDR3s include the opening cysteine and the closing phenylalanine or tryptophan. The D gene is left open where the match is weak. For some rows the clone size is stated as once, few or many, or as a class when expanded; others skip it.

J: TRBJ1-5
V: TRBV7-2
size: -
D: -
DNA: TGTGCCAGCAGCTTAAAGGGTCTGGGAGTCCAGCCCCAGCATTTT
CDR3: CASSLKGLGVQPQHF

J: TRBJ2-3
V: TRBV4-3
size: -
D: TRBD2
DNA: TGCGCCAGCAGCTCCCGTAGCGGGGGTCGGATCGCAGATACGCAGTATTTT
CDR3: CASSSRSGGRIADTQYF

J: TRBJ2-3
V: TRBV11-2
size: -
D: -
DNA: TGTGCCAGCAGCCCCCAGGTCGTGGATACGCAGTATTTT
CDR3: CASSPQVVDTQYF

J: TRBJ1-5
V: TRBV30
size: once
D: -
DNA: TGTGCCACCCTTACGGGAACCCAGCATTTT
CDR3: CATLTGTQHF

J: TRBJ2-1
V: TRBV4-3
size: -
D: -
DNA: TGCGCCAGCAGCCAAGATGCCCGCTACAATGAGCAGTTCTTC
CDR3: CASSQDARYNEQFF

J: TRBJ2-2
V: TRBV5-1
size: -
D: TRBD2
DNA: TGCGCCAGCAGCACGGGACTAGCGGGAAACACCGGGGAGCTGTTTTTT
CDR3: CASSTGLAGNTGELFF

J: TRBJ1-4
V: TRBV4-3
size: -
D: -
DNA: TGCGCCAGCAGCCAGGCAGGGAGAACTAATGAAAAACTGTTTTTT
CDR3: CASSQAGRTNEKLFF

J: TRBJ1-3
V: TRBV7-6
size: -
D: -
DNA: TGTGCCAGCAGCTCCCCCCCCGGGAGAACCCGGACTTTATCTGGAAACACCATATATTTT
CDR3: CASSSPPGRTRTLSGNTIYF

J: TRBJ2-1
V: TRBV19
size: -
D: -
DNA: TGTGCCAGTAGTATAGAAGGACCCCCCCACAATGAGCAGTTCTTC
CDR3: CASSIEGPPHNEQFF

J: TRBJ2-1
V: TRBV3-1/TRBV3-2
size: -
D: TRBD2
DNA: TGTGCCAGCAGCCTTGTAGGGACTAGCGGTGAGCAGTTCTTC
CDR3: CASSLVGTSGEQFF

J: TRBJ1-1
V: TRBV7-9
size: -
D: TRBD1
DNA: TGTGCCAGCAGCTTACTCGCGGGACAGGGTCTGCGCGAAGCTTTCTTT
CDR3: CASSLLAGQGLREAFF

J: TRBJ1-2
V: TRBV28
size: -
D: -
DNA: TGTGCCAGCAGCATCTGGAACTATGGCTACACCTTC
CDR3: CASSIWNYGYTF

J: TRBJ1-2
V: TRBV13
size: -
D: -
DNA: TGTGCCAGCAGAGACCCCCGGGGGAGCTATGGCTACACCTTC
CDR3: CASRDPRGSYGYTF

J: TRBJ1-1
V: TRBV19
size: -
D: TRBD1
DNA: TGTGCCAGTAGTATCCTAGGACAGGGGATGAACACTGAAGCTTTCTTT
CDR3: CASSILGQGMNTEAFF

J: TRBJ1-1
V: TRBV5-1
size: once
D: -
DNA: TGCGCCAGCAGCTTGGGGCAGGCGAACACTGAAGCTTTCTTT
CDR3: CASSLGQANTEAFF

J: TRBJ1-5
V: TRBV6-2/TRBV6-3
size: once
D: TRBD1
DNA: TGTGCCAGCAGTTACGCCGGGACAGGTTTTTGGGGGGGCAATCAGCCCCAGCATTTT
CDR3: CASSYAGTGFWGGNQPQHF

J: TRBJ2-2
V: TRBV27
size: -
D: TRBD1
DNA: TGTGCCAGCAGTTCGTCGACCGGGACAGGGTGGGCCGGGGAGCTGTTTTTT
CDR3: CASSSSTGTGWAGELFF